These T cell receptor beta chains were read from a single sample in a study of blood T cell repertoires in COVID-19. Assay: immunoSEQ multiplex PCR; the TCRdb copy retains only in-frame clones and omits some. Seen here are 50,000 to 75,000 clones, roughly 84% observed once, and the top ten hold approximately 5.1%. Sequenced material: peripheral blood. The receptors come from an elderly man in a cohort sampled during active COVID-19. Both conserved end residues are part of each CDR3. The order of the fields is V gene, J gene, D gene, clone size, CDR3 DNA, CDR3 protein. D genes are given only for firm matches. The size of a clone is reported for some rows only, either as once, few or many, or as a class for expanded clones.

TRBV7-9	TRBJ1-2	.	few	TGTGCCAGCAGCTTAGGTGGCAGGGGTATTGGTGGCTACACCTTC	CASSLGGRGIGGYTF
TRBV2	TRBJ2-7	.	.	TGTGCCGGCCGGACTATTTCGTCCTACGAGCAGTACTTC	CAGRTISSYEQYF
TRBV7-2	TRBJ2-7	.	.	TGTGCCAGCAGCTTTGGAACGCCAGGGCGCACCTACGAGCAGTACTTC	CASSFGTPGRTYEQYF
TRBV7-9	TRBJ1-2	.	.	TGTGCCAGCAGCTTTCCAGGGTCCTATGGCTACACCTTC	CASSFPGSYGYTF
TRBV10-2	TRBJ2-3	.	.	TGCGCCAGCAGGTGGGGGGGGGCTAGCACAGATACGCAGTATTTT	CASRWGGASTDTQYF
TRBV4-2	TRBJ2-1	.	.	TGTGCCAGCAGCCAAGCCCCTCCGGACTCAGCTGGTAATGAGCAGTTCTTC	CASSQAPPDSAGNEQFF
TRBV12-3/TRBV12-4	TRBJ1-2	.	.	TGTGCCAGCAGTGACAGATATGGCTACACCTTC	CASSDRYGYTF
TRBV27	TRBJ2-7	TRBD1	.	TGTGCCAGCAGTTTTACCGGGACAGCCTACGAGCAGTACTTC	CASSFTGTAYEQYF
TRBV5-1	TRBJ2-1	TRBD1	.	TGCGCCAGCAGGCGGGGACAGGGGGCTAATGAGCAGTTCTTC	CASRRGQGANEQFF
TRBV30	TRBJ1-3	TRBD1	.	TGTGCCTGGAGAAGACAGGGATTTGGAAACACCATATATTTT	CAWRRQGFGNTIYF
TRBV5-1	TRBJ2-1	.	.	TGCGCCAGCAGCCAAGAAACTAGTGCCAATGAGCAGTTCTTC	CASSQETSANEQFF
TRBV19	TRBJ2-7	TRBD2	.	TGTGCCAGTAGTTCCCGCCCGGGACTAATAGACTCCTACGAGCAGTACTTC	CASSSRPGLIDSYEQYF
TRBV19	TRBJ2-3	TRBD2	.	TGTGCCAGTAGTTCGCGGACTAGCGGGAGGGCCGGAGCAGATACGCAGTATTTT	CASSSRTSGRAGADTQYF
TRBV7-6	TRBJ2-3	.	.	TGTGCCAGCAGAGGAGGACTGGCTAGCACAGATACGCAGTATTTT	CASRGGLASTDTQYF
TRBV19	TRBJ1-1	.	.	TGTGCCAGTAGTATGCAGGGTCAGCGGAACACTGAAGCTTTCTTT	CASSMQGQRNTEAFF
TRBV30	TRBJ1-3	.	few	TGTGCCTGGAGAGCGGGGTTAGGCCTTAGCTCTGGAAACACCATATATTTT	CAWRAGLGLSSGNTIYF
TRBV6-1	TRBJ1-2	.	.	TGTGCCAGCAGTGACGCCGGAGCCCGGGGTGGCTACACCTTC	CASSDAGARGGYTF
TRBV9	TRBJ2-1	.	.	TGTGCCAGCAGCGTAGGGAGGGGCGCCTACAATGAGCAGTTCTTC	CASSVGRGAYNEQFF
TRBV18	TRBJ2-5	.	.	TGTGCCAGCTCACGCTCCCTCGGGTTCCAAGAGACCCAGTACTTC	CASSRSLGFQETQYF
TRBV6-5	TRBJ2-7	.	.	TGTGCCAGCAGTTACCTAGCCGGGGGAAACGAGCAGTACTTC	CASSYLAGGNEQYF
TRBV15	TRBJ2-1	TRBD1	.	TGTGCCACCAGCAGAGACTCGCGGACAGGGGGACGCAATGAGCAGTTCTTC	CATSRDSRTGGRNEQFF
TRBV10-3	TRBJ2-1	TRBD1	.	TGTGCCATCATGGGGCAGGGGGCGAGCTCCTACAATGAGCAGTTCTTC	CAIMGQGASSYNEQFF
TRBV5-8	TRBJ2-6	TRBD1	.	TGTGCCAGCAGCTCGGGACAGGGTGGGGCCAACGTCCTGACTTTC	CASSSGQGGANVLTF
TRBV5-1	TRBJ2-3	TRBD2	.	TGCGCCAGCAGCCCACTGACTAGCGGGGGCACAGATACGCAGTATTTT	CASSPLTSGGTDTQYF
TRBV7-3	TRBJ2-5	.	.	TGTGCCAGCAGCTCAATACAGGGTAGGGGGACCCAGTACTTC	CASSSIQGRGTQYF
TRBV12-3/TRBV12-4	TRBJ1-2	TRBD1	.	TGTGCCAGGGTCAGGGGGCAAAATGGCTACACCTTC	CARVRGQNGYTF
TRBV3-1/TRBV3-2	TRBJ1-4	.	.	TGTGCCAGCAGCCCCAGAACTAATGAAAAACTGTTTTTT	CASSPRTNEKLFF
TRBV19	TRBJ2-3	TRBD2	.	TGTGCCAGTAGTGTCCGTAGCGGGGGGGCGGCAGATACGCAGTATTTT	CASSVRSGGAADTQYF
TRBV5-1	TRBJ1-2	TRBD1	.	TGCGCCAGCAGCCCGGGACAGGGGACGAAAGGCTACACCTTC	CASSPGQGTKGYTF
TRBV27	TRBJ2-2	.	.	TGTGCCAGCAGTTTTGGCAGGGCGGACACCGGGGAGCTGTTTTTT	CASSFGRADTGELFF
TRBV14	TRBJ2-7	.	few	TGTGCCAGCAGCCAGATTAGCGAGCAGTACTTC	CASSQISEQYF
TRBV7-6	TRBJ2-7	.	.	TGTGCCAGCAGCTTTTTGGCAGGGAAAGACGAGCAGTACTTC	CASSFLAGKDEQYF
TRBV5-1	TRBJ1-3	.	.	TGCGCCAGCAGCTTGGCTGGGCAGGGTATTGGAAACACCATATATTTT	CASSLAGQGIGNTIYF
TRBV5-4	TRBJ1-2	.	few	TGTGCCAGCAGCTCGGCCGGGGGACTCTATGGCTACACCTTC	CASSSAGGLYGYTF
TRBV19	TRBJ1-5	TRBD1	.	TGTGCCAGTAGTAAAGGGACAGGGGGTAGCAATCAGCCCCAGCATTTT	CASSKGTGGSNQPQHF
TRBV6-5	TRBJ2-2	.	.	TGTGCCAGCAGTCCACAGGGTGGGGACACCGGGGAGCTGTTTTTT	CASSPQGGDTGELFF
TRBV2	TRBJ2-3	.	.	TGTGCCAGCAGTGAATGGAATCGGGGGTGGGCAGATACGCAGTATTTT	CASSEWNRGWADTQYF
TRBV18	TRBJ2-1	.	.	TGTGCCAGCTCACCTACAGGATACGGGTACAATGAGCAGTTCTTC	CASSPTGYGYNEQFF
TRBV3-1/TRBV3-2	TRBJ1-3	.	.	TGTGCCAGCAGCCAAGGCAGGGAGGGAGGAAACACCATATATTTT	CASSQGREGGNTIYF
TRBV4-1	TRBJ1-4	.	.	TGCGCCAGCAGCCGTGTGGGGGGGGGCGAAAAACTGTTTTTT	CASSRVGGGEKLFF
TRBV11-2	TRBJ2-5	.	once	TGTGCCAGCCTGTTACAGGGGGGGGGCCAAGAGACCCAGTACTTC	CASLLQGGGQETQYF
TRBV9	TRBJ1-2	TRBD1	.	TGTGCCAGCAGCGCACCCGGGACAGGGAGAGACTATGGCTACACCTTC	CASSAPGTGRDYGYTF
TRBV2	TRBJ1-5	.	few	TGTGCCAGCAGTGTGGGGCAGGGCAATCAGCCCCAGCATTTT	CASSVGQGNQPQHF
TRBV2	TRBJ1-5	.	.	TGTGCCAGCAGTGCAGGCCTCCCTAATCAGCCCCAGCATTTT	CASSAGLPNQPQHF
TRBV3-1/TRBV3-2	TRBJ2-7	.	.	TGTGCCAGCAGCCAAGTAAGACTACCCTACGAGCAGTACTTC	CASSQVRLPYEQYF
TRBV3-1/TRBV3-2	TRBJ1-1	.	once	TGTGCCAGCAGCCCTACATGGGAGGGTACCACTGAAGCTTTCTTT	CASSPTWEGTTEAFF
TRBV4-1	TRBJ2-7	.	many	TGCGCCAGCAGCCAAGTATTAGCCTCCTACGAGCAGTACTTC	CASSQVLASYEQYF
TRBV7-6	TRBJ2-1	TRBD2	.	TGTGCCAGCAGCTTAATGGCTAGCGGGGGGGTTTACAATGAGCAGTTCTTC	CASSLMASGGVYNEQFF
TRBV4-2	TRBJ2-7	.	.	TGTGCCAGCAGCCAATTGACAGACTTTTACGAGCAGTACTTC	CASSQLTDFYEQYF
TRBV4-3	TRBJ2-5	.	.	TGCGCCAGCAGCCAAGATGGCGGCAGACGTCAAGAGACCCAGTACTTC	CASSQDGGRRQETQYF
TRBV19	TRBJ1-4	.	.	TGTGCCAGTAGTATAGATCGCCCAGGGGAGGAAAAACTGTTTTTT	CASSIDRPGEEKLFF